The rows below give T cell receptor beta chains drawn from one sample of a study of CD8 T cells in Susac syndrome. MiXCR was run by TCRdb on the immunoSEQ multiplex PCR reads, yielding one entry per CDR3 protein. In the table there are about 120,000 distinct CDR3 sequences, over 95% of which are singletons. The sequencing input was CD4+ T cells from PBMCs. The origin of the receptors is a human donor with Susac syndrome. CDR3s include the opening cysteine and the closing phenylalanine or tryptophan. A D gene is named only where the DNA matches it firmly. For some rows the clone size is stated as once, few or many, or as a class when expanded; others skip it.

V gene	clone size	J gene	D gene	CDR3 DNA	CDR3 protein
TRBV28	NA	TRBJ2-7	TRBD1	TGTGCCAGCAGCGGACAGGGGGCGCGCAACGAGCAGTACTTC	CASSGQGARNEQYF
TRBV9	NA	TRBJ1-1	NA	TGTGCCAGCAGCGTAAACCTACAGAGCACTGAAGCTTTCTTT	CASSVNLQSTEAFF
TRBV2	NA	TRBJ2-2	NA	TGTGCCAGCACCGGGACGTATCGCACCGGGGAGCTGTTTTTT	CASTGTYRTGELFF
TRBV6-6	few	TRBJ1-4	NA	TGTGCCAGCAGTTCTCGGGAAAAACTGTTTTTT	CASSSREKLFF
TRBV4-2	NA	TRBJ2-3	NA	TGTGCCAGCCCGAAAGGCCTGGGCACAGATACGCAGTATTTT	CASPKGLGTDTQYF
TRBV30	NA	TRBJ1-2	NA	TGTGCCTGGAGGGGACGGGGTTCATACTATGGCTACACCTTC	CAWRGRGSYYGYTF
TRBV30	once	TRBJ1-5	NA	TGTGCCTGGAGTATGCAGGGCGATCAGCCCCAGCATTTT	CAWSMQGDQPQHF
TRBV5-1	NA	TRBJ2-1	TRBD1	TGCGCCAGCAGCCGAGGGGGACAGGGCTTAAATGAGCAGTTCTTC	CASSRGGQGLNEQFF
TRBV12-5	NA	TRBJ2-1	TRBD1	TGTGCTAGTGGTTCGCGGACAGGGTACAATGAGCAGTTCTTC	CASGSRTGYNEQFF
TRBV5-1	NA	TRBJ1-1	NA	TGCGCCAGCAGCGAGGGCCCAGCGAACACTGAAGCTTTCTTT	CASSEGPANTEAFF
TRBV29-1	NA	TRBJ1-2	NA	TGCAGCGCGGGTGGCTACACCTTC	CSAGGYTF